The clone carrying this T cell receptor beta chain has just a few counts. The data derive from a study of blood T cell repertoires in COVID-19. Study background: COVID-19 samples, acute and convalescent, were from the United States, Italy and Spain.

CDR1 is SEHNR and CDR2 is FQNEAQ in the germline V gene (reference sequence). The V end was cut by 3 bases, the J end by 6 bases, with 8 bases between. CDR3 size: 13 residues. Study processing details: Amplification of reference gene primers provided the estimated nucleated cell counts. Assay: immunoSEQ multiplex PCR; the TCRdb copy retains only in-frame clones and omits some. The V and J calls and the clone size are those of that table, but D and trimming were determined from the DNA. The table includes about 150,000 clones, around four fifths detected once. Sequenced material: peripheral blood. This chain connects TRBV7-9 to TRBJ1-4; tentatively, D is TRBD1 (5 bases). The TCR comes from a man in his 70s who had recovered from COVID-19. The CDR3 here is CASSLDTHEKLFF. In DNA, the CDR3 is TGTGCCAGCAGCTTGGACACCCATGAAAAACTGTTTTTT.